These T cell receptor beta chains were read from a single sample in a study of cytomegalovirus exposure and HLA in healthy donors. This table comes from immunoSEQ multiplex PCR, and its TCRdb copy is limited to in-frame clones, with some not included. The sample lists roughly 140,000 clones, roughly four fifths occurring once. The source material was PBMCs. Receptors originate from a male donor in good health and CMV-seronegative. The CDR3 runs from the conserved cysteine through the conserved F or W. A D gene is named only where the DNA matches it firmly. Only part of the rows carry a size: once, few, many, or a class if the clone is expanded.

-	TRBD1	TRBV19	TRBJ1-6	CASSMGQGINSPLHF	TGTGCCAGTAGTATGGGACAGGGAATTAATTCACCCCTCCACTTT
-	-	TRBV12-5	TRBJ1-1	CASGTGLSTEAFF	TGTGCTAGTGGCACAGGGTTGAGCACTGAAGCTTTCTTT
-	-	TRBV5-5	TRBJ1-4	CASSVDIWEKLFF	TGTGCCAGCAGCGTGGACATTTGGGAAAAACTGTTTTTT
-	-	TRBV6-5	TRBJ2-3	CASSYTGSTDTQYF	TGTGCCAGCAGTTACACAGGTAGCACAGATACGCAGTATTTT
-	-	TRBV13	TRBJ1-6	CASSPRDSYNSPLHF	TGTGCCAGCAGCCCCCGGGACTCCTATAATTCACCCCTCCACTTT
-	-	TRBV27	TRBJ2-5	CASSLSSGGVGTQYF	TGTGCCAGCAGTTTATCGTCCGGGGGAGTCGGGACCCAGTACTTC
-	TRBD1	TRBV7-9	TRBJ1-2	CASSPKQDRTPNYGYTF	TGTGCCAGCAGCCCAAAGCAGGACAGGACCCCTAACTATGGCTACACCTTC
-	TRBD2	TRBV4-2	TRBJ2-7	CASSQALRTSGPSYEQYF	TGTGCCAGCAGCCAAGCTCTACGGACTAGCGGGCCCTCCTACGAGCAGTACTTC
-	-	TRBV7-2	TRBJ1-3	CASSLGRGPSGNTIYF	TGTGCCAGCAGCTTAGGTAGAGGGCCTTCTGGAAACACCATATATTTT
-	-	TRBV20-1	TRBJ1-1	CSAGRETEAFF	TGCAGTGCCGGCAGGGAAACTGAAGCTTTCTTT
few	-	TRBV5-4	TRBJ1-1	CASSLVTDNTEAFF	TGTGCCAGCAGCTTAGTGACAGATAACACTGAAGCTTTCTTT
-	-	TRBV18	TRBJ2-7	CASSELDSSLVHEQYF	TGTGCCAGCTCAGAGCTTGACAGCTCCCTAGTCCACGAGCAGTACTTC
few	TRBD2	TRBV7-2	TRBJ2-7	CASSLGVIAGGFAYEQYF	TGTGCCAGCAGCTTAGGAGTCATAGCGGGAGGGTTTGCCTACGAGCAGTACTTC
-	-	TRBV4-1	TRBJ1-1	CASSQEGGQYTEAFF	TGCGCCAGCAGCCAAGAGGGGGGGCAGTACACTGAAGCTTTCTTT
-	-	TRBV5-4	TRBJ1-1	CASSLMQGTEAFF	TGTGCCAGCAGCTTGATGCAGGGCACTGAAGCTTTCTTT
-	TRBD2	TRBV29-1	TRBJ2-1	CSVETGAGGSYNEQFF	TGCAGCGTTGAAACGGGAGCGGGGGGCTCCTACAATGAGCAGTTCTTC
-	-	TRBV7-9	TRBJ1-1	CASSLDSRNEAFF	TGTGCCAGCAGCTTAGATTCCAGGAACGAAGCTTTCTTT
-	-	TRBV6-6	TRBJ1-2	CASSSPDSKYNYGYTF	TGTGCCAGCAGCTCCCCCGACAGCAAGTATAACTATGGCTACACCTTC
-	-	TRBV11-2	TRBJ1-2	CASSLAQSVYGYTF	TGTGCCAGCAGCTTAGCTCAGTCAGTCTATGGCTACACCTTC
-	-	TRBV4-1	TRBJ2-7	CASSQDPNYEQYF	TGCGCCAGCAGCCAAGACCCAAACTACGAGCAGTACTTC
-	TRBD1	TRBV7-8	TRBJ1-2	CASSPRTGGADGYTF	TGTGCCAGCAGCCCAAGGACAGGGGGCGCGGATGGCTACACCTTC
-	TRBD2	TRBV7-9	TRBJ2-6	CASIGGGSDSGANVLTF	TGTGCCAGCATTGGGGGAGGGTCAGACTCTGGGGCCAACGTCCTGACTTTC
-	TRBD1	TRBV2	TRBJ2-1	CASSRQGNEQFF	TGTGCCAGCAGCCGACAGGGTAATGAGCAGTTCTTC
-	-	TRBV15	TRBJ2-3	CATSREVWGEGGELTDTQYF	TGTGCCACCAGCAGAGAGGTTTGGGGGGAGGGGGGGGAACTCACAGATACGCAGTATTTT
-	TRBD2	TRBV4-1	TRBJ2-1	CASSQGPSGGPNEQFF	TGCGCCAGCAGCCAAGGTCCTAGCGGAGGGCCTAATGAGCAGTTCTTC
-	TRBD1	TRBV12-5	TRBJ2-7	CASGWGQGVIYEQYF	TGTGCTAGCGGTTGGGGCCAGGGGGTAATTTACGAGCAGTACTTC
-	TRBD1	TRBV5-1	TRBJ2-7	CASSLFPGQGAYEQYF	TGCGCCAGCAGCTTGTTTCCGGGACAGGGTGCCTACGAGCAGTACTTC
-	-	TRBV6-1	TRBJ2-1	CASSEGTSSYNEQFF	TGTGCCAGCAGTGAAGGTACGAGCTCCTACAATGAGCAGTTCTTC
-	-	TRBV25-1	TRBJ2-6	CASSLAVEANVLTF	TGTGCCAGCAGCCTAGCCGTGGAAGCCAACGTCCTGACTTTC
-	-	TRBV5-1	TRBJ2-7	CASSLGVLLDEQYF	TGCGCCAGCAGCCTGGGGGTCCTCCTAGACGAGCAGTACTTC
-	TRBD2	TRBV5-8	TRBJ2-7	CASSLRQGLAGVSEQYF	TGTGCCAGCAGCTTACGTCAGGGGCTAGCGGGAGTAAGTGAGCAGTACTTC
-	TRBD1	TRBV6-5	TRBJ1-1	CASSYSRDRASTEAFF	TGTGCCAGCAGTTACTCTAGGGACAGGGCTTCCACTGAAGCTTTCTTT
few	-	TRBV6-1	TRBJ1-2	CASSEGRLSNREGSGYTF	TGTGCCAGCAGTGAAGGTCGGTTATCCAACAGGGAAGGAAGCGGCTACACCTTC
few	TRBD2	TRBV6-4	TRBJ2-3	CATVLAGGPDTQYF	TGTGCCACCGTACTAGCGGGAGGACCAGATACGCAGTATTTT
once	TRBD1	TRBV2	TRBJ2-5	CASSVQTGARETQYF	TGTGCCAGCAGTGTTCAAACAGGGGCTCGAGAGACCCAGTACTTC
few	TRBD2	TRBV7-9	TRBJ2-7	CASSSRMGGRALYEQYF	TGTGCCAGCAGCTCGCGGATGGGCGGGAGGGCCTTGTACGAGCAGTACTTC
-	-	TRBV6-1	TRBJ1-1	CASSATVGARTAPNEAFF	TGTGCCAGCAGTGCCACTGTTGGGGCAAGGACAGCACCCAATGAAGCTTTCTTT
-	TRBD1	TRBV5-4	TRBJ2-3	CASSSLQGGTDTQYF	TGTGCCAGCAGCTCCCTACAGGGGGGCACAGATACGCAGTATTTT
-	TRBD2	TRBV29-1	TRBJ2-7	CSIRLAEGYEQYF	TGCAGCATTAGACTAGCGGAAGGATACGAGCAGTACTTC
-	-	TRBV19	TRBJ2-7	CASSVAGSSYEQYF	TGTGCCAGTAGTGTTGCGGGGAGCTCCTACGAGCAGTACTTC
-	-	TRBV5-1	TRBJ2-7	CASSLVSGSSYEQYF	TGCGCCAGCAGCTTGGTTTCCGGTAGCTCCTACGAGCAGTACTTC
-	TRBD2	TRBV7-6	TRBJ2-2	CASSWAGLDYAGELFF	TGTGCCAGCAGCTGGGCGGGACTAGACTACGCCGGGGAGCTGTTTTTT
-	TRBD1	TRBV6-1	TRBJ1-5	CASSAGQGYQPQHF	TGTGCCAGCAGCGCGGGACAGGGATATCAGCCCCAGCATTTT
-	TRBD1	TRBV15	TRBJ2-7	CATSRGTGSHTEEQYF	TGTGCCACCAGCAGAGGGACAGGGAGCCATACAGAAGAGCAGTACTTC
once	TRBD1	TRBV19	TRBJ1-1	CASSIGGGRDTEAFF	TGTGCCAGTAGTATAGGAGGGGGCCGGGACACTGAAGCTTTCTTT
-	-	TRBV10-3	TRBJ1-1	CAISELEGGNTEAFF	TGTGCCATCAGTGAGTTAGAAGGGGGGAACACTGAAGCTTTCTTT
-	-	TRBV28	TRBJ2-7	CASSLEGVPYEQYF	TGTGCCAGCAGTTTAGAGGGGGTTCCCTACGAGCAGTACTTC